This TCR beta chain was profiled in a study of T cell repertoires in cytomegalovirus infection. In the study overall: The study used recently identified HLA-C-restricted and well-studied HLA-B-restricted CMV epitopes. Through public TCR beta signatures, both CMV infection and matching HLA type were indicated.

This clonotype occurred many times. The antigen remains unidentified. The junction had 8 bases not matched to a gene; V was cut back by 1 base and J by 6 bases. There are 17 residues in the CDR3. Germline CDR1 SGHVS, CDR2 FNYEAQ. TCRdb called the reads again in MiXCR, with one record for every CDR3 protein. The sample yields approximately 1,000,000 distinct CDR3 sequences, about 33% seen once. The sequence was obtained from a human donor in good health (CMV status not recorded). Some clones in this sample may be carry-over from other donors' samples. The chain has TRBV7-6 and TRBJ2-2, with 10 bases fitting TRBD1. The sequencing used cultured CD8+ T cells from PBMCs, collected from culture after CMV antigen stimulation. CDR3 amino acids: CASSLVWTGGSSGELFF. The CDR3 region has the DNA TGTGCCAGCAGCTTAGTCTGGACAGGGGGTTCTTCCGGGGAGCTGTTTTTT.